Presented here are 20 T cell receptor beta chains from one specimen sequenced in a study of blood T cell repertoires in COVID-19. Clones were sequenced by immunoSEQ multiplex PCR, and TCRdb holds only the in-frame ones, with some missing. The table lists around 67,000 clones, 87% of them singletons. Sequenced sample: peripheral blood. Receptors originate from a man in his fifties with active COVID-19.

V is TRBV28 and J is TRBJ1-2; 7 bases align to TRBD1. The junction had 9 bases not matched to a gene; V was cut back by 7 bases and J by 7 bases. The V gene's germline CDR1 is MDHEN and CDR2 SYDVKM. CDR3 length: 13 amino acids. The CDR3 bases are TGTGCCAGCACCCCGGGACAGAGTGGTGGCTACACCTTC. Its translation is CASTPGQSGGYTF.

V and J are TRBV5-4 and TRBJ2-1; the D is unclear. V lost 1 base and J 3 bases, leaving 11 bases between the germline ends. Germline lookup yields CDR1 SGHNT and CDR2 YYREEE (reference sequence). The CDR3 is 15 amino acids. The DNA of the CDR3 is TGTGCCAGCAGCTTGCGAAGTGGCTTCTACAATGAGCAGTTCTTC. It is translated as CASSLRSGFYNEQFF.

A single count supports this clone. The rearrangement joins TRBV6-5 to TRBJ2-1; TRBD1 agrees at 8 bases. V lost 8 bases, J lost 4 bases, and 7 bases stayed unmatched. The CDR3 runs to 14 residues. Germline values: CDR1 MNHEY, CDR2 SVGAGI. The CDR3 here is CASPDRGTYNEQFF. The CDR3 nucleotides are TGTGCCAGCCCTGACAGGGGAACATACAATGAGCAGTTCTTC.

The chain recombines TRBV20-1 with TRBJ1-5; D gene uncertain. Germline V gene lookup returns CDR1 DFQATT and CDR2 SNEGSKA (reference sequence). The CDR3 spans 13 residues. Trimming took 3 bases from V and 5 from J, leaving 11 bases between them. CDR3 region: CSASSVSDQPQHF. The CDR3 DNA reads TGCAGTGCTAGTTCTGTTTCGGATCAGCCCCAGCATTTT.

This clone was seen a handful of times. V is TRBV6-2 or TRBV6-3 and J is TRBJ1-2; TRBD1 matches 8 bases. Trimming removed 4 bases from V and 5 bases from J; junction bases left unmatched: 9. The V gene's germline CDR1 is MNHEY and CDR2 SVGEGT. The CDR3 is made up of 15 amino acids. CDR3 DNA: TGTGCCAGCAGTTTCGGACAGGGTTTAAGTTATGGCTACACCTTC. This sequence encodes CASSFGQGLSYGYTF.

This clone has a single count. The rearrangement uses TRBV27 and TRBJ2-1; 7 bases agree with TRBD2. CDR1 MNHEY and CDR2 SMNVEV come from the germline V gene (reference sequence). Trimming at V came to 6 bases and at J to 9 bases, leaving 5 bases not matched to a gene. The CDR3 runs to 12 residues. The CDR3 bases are TGTGCCAGCAGCCTTAGCGGGCTTGAGCAGTTCTTC. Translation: CASSLSGLEQFF.

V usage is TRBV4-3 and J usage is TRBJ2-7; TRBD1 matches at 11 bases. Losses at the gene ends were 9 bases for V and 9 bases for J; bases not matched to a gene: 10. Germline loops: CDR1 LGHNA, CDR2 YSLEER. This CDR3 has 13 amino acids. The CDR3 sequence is CASGTGGPLGQYF. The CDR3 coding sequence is TGCGCCAGTGGGACAGGGGGTCCCCTCGGGCAGTACTTC.

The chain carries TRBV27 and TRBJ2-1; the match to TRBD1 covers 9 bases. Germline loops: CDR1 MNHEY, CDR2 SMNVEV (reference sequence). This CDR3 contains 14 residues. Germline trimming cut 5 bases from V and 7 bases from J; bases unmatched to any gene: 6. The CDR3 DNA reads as TGTGCCAGCAGTCCCGGGACAGGGTGGAATGAGCAGTTCTTC. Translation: CASSPGTGWNEQFF.

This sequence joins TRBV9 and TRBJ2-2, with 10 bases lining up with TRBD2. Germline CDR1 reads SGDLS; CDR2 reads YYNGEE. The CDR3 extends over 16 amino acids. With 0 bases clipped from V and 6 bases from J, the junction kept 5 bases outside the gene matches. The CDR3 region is CASSVAPSGSPGELFF. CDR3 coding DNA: TGTGCCAGCAGCGTAGCGCCTAGCGGGAGCCCCGGGGAGCTGTTTTTT.

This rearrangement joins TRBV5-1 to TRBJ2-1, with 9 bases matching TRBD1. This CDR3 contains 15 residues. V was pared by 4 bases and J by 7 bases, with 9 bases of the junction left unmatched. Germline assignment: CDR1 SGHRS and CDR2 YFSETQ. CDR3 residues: CASSVDRGVRNEQFF. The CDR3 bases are TGCGCCAGCAGCGTCGACAGGGGGGTTCGGAATGAGCAGTTCTTC. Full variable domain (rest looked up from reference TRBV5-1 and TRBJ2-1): KAGVTQTPRYLIKTRGQQVTLSCSPISGHRSVSWYQQTPGQGLQFLFEYFSETQRNKGNFPGRFSGRQFSNSRSEMNVSTLELGDSALYLCASSVDRGVRNEQFFGPGTRLTVL.

CDR3 in amino acids: CASRPGPGENYGYTF. The CDR3 coding sequence is TGCGCCAGCAGACCCGGACCGGGGGAGAACTATGGCTACACCTTC. V usage is TRBV4-1 and J usage is TRBJ1-2; TRBD1 might be the D (5 bases). V was pared by 6 bases and J by 2 bases, with 16 bases between. This CDR3 spans 15 amino acids. Germline lookup yields CDR1 MGHRA and CDR2 YSYEKL.

CDR3 DNA sequence: TGTGCCAGCAGTGGGGGGGGGACGGGCTACTCCTACGAGCAGTACTTC. Protein: CASSGGGTGYSYEQYF. The chain joins TRBV25-1 to TRBJ2-7; TRBD2 matches 7 bases. V lost 4 bases, J lost 0 bases, and 9 bases stayed unmatched. The CDR3 has 16 residues. The germline CDR1 and CDR2 sequences are MGHDK and SYGVNS.

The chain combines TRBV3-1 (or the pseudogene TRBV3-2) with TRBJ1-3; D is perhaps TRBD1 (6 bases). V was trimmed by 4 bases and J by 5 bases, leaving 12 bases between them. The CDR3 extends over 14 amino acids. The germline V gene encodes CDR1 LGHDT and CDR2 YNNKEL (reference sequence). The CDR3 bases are TGTGCCAGCAGCCTGGAGACAGGCCGAAACACCATATATTTT. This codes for CASSLETGRNTIYF.

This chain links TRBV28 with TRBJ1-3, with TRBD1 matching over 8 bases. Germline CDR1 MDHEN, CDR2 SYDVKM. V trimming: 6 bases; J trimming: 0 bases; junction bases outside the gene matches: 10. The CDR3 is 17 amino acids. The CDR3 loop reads CASSLTGAQSSGNTIYF. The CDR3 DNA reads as TGTGCCAGCAGCTTGACAGGGGCTCAGAGCTCTGGAAACACCATATATTTT.

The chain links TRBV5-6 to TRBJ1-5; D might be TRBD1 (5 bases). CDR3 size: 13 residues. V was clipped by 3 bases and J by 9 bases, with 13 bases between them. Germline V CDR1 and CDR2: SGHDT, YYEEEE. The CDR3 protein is CASSSGGGGPQHF. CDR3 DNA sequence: TGTGCCAGCAGCTCCGGGGGGGGTGGGCCCCAGCATTTT.

CDR3 sequence reads: CASSQETPLLAGEWEQFF. The CDR3 nucleotides are TGTGCCAGCAGCCAAGAAACCCCACTTTTGGCGGGAGAATGGGAGCAGTTCTTC. The chain carries TRBV14 and TRBJ2-1, with TRBD2 identical over 7 bases. With V trimmed by 0 bases and J by 10 bases, 18 bases remained unmatched. Germline CDR1 and CDR2: SGHDN and FVKESK. CDR3 length: 18 residues.

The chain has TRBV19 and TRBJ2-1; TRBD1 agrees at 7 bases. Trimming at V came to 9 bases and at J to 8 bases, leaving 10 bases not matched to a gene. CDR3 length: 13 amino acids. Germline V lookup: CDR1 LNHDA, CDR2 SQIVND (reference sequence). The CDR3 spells CASRDRPIDEQFF. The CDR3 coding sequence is TGTGCCAGCCGGGACAGACCCATCGATGAGCAGTTCTTC.

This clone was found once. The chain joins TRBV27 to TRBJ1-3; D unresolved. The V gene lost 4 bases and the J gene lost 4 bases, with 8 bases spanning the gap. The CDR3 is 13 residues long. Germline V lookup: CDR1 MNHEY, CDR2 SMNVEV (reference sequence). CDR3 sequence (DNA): TGTGCCAGCAGTTCGCCGGGGGGAAACACCATATATTTT. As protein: CASSSPGGNTIYF.

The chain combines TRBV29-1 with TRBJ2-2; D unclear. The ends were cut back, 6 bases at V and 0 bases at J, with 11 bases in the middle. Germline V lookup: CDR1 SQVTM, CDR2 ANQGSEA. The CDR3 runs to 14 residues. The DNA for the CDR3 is TGCAGCGTGCTAGAGGTTGCGAACACCGGGGAGCTGTTTTTT. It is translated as CSVLEVANTGELFF.

The CDR3 protein is CASTLLGGNTEAFF. The DNA of the CDR3 is TGTGCCAGCACCCTCTTGGGGGGGAACACTGAAGCTTTCTTT. The chain uses TRBV7-2 and TRBJ1-1, with a tentative D call TRBD1 (5 bases). Trimming cost V 7 bases and J 1 base, with 13 bases left between them. Germline V lookup: CDR1 SGHTA, CDR2 FQGNSA. The CDR3 covers 14 residues.